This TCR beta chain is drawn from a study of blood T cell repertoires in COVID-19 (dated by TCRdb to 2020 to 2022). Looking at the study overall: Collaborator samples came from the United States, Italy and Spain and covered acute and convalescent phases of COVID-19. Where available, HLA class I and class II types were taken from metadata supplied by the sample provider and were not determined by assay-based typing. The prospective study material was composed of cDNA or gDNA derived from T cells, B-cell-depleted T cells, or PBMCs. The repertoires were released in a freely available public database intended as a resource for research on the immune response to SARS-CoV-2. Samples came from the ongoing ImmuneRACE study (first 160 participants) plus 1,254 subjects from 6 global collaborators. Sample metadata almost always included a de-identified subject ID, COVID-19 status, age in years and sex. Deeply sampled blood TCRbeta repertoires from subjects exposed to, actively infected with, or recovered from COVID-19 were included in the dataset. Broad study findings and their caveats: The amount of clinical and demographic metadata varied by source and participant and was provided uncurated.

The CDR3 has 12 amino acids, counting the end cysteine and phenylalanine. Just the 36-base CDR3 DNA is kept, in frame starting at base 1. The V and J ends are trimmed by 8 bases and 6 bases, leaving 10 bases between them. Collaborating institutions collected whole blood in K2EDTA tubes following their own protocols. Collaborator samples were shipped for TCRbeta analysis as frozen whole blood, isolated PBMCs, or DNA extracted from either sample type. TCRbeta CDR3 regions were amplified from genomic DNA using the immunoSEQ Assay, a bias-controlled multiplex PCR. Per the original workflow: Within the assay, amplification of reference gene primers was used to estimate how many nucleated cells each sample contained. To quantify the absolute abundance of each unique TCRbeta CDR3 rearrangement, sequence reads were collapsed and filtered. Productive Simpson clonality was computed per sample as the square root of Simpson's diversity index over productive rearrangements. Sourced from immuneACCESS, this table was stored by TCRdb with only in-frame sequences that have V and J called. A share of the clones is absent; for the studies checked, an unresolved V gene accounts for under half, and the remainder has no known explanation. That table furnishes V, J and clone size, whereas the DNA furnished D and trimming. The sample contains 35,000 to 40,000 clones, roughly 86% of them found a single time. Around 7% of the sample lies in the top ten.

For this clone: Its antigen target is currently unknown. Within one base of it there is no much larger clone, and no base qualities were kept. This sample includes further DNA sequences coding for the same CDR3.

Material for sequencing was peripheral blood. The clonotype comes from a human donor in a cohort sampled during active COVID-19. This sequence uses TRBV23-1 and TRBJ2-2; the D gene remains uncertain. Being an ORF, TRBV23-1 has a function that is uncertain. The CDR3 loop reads CASLGVSGELFF. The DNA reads TGCGCCAGCCTAGGAGTATCCGGGGAGCTGTTTTTT.